This TCR beta chain was identified in a study of T-cell reconstitution after alpha-beta-depleted transplantation in children. As it was prepared, the TCRbeta library received unique molecular identifiers. TCRdb redid the calling of the PCR reads with MiXCR, one entry per CDR3 protein. This sample yields about 610,000 distinct CDR3 sequences, of which about 10% are seen a single time; roughly 3.9% belongs to the top ten. CDR3 length equals 17 residues. The V gene lost 5 bases and the J gene lost 0 bases, with 17 bases spanning the gap. Germline CDR1 reads SGHNT; CDR2 reads YENEEA. V usage is TRBV11-3 and J usage is TRBJ2-1; TRBD1 or TRBD2 may be the D gene (5 bases each). The receptor was isolated from a human donor who donated a stem cell graft to a child with acute myeloid leukemia. The source was PBMCs from the stem cell graft donor, collected from the stem cell graft. The CDR3 coding sequence is TGTGCCAGCAGCCCCCTTGGGGGTGGGAGCTCCTACAATGAGCAGTTCTTC. Its protein product is CASSPLGGGSSYNEQFF.